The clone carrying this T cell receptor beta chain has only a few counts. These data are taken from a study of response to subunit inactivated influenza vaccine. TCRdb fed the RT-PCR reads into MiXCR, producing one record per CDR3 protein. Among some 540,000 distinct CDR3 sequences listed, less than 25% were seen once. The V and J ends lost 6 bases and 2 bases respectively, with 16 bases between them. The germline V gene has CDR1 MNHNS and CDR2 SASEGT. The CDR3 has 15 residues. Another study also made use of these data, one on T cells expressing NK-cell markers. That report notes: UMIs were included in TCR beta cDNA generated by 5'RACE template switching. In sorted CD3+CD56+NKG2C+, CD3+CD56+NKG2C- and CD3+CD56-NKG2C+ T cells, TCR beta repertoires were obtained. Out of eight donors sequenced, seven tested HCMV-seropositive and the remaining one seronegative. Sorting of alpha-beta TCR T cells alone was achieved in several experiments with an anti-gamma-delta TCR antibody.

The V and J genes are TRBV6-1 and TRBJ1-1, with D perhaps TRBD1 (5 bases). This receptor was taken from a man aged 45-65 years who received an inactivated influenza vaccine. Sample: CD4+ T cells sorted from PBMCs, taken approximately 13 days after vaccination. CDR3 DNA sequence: TGTGCCAGCAGCCGATTGGGGGTCGGTAACACTGAAGCTTTCTTT. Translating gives CASSRLGVGNTEAFF.